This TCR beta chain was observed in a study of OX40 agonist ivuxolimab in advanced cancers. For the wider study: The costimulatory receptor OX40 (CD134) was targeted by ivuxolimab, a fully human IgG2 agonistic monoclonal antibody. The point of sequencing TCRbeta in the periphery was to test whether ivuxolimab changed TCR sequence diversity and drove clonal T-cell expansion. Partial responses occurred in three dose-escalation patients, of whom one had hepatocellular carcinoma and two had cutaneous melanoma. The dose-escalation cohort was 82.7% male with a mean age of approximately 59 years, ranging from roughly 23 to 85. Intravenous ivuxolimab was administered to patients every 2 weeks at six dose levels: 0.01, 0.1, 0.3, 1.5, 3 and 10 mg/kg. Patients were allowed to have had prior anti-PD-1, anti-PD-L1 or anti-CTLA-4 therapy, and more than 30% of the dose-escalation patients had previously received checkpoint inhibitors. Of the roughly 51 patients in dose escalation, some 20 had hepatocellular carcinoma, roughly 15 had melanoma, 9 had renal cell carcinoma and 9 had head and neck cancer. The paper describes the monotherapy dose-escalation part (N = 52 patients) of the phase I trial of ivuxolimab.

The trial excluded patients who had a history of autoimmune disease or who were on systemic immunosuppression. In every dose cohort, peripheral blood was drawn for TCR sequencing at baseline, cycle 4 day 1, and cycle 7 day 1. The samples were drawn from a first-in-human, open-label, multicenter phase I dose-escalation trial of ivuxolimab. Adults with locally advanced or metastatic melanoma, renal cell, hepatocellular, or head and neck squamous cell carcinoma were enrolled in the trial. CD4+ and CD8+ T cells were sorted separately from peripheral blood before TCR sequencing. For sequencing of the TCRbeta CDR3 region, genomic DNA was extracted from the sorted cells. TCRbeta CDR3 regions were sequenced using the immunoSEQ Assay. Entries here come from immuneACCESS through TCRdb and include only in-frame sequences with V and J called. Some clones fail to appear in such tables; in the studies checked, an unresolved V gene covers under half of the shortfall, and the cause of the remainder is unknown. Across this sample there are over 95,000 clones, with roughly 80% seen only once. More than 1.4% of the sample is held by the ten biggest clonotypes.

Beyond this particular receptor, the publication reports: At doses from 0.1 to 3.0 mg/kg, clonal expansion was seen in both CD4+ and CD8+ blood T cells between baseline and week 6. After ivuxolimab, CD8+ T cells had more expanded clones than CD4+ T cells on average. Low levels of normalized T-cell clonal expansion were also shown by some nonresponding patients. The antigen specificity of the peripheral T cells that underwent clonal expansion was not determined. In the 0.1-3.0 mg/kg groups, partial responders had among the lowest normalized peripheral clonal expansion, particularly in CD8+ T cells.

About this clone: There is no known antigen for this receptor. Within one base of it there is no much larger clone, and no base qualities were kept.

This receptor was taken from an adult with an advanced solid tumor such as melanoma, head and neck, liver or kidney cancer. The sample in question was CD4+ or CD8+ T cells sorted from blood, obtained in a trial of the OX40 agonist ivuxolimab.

CDR3 region: CASSRGGNRETQYF. The nucleotides are TGTGCCAGCTCCCGAGGGGGTAACAGGGAGACCCAGTACTTC. The chain couples TRBV18 to TRBJ2-5, and the D gene may be TRBD1, 6 bases matching. V loses 6 bases, J loses 5 bases, and the germline ends lie 16 bases apart. From a lookup of the germline V gene, CDR1 and CDR2 are KGHSH and LQKENI. The CDR3, cysteine through phenylalanine, is 14 amino acids long. CDR3 DNA only is kept here, 42 bases in frame from base 1.